The entry below gives a single T cell receptor beta chain sequence along with its context. Its antigen is undetermined. The record originates from a study of cytomegalovirus exposure and HLA in healthy donors. The overall study: The 95 to 150 validation repertoires used the same platform as the roughly 610 first-cohort repertoires, a later analysis reported.

Germline V CDR1 and CDR2: SGHRS, YFSETQ. This CDR3 is built from 14 residues. With 0 bases clipped from V and 8 bases from J, the junction kept 4 bases outside the gene matches. General study points: Across donors, most TCRs were seen rarely, yet some public ones were widespread.

Clones were sequenced by immunoSEQ multiplex PCR, and TCRdb holds only the in-frame ones, with some missing. The sample shows roughly 50,000 clones, roughly 87% of them seen only once. The rearrangement joins TRBV5-1 to TRBJ2-2; 7 bases line up with TRBD1. This receptor was taken from a woman under 30 in good health and CMV-seropositive. Sequenced input: PBMCs. The CDR3 DNA is TGCGCCAGCAGCTTGGAAGGGGGCTCGGGGGAGCTGTTTTTT. This gives the protein CASSLEGGSGELFF.